These 21 T cell receptor beta chains were sequenced from one sample in a study of blood T cell repertoires in COVID-19. TCRdb's table, derived via immunoSEQ multiplex PCR, lists solely in-frame clones and lacks some. The table lists roughly 200,000 clones, around 90% of them singletons. The sequenced sample was PBMCs or T cells enriched from blood (not recorded which). All receptors derive from a young woman who had recovered from COVID-19.

The chain combines TRBV7-6 with TRBJ2-2, with TRBD2 as a possible D gene (5 bases). This CDR3 spans 15 amino acids. The V and J ends lost 3 bases and 5 bases respectively, with 13 bases between them. Germline CDR1 SGHVS, CDR2 FNYEAQ. CDR3 sequence (DNA): TGTGCCAGCAGCTTTAACCCCTCGGGGACCGGGGAGCTGTTTTTT. As protein: CASSFNPSGTGELFF.

V gene TRBV5-1 combines with J gene TRBJ2-3; no firm D call. The CDR3 runs to 14 residues. The germline V gene has CDR1 SGHRS and CDR2 YFSETQ. V dropped 5 bases and J dropped 4 bases, with 14 bases sitting between them. The CDR3 protein is CASSKPTVPDTQYF. CDR3 sequence (DNA): TGCGCCAGCAGTAAGCCTACCGTACCAGATACGCAGTATTTT.

The chain recombines TRBV15 with TRBJ1-1, with D uncertain. V lost 0 bases and J 5 bases, leaving 10 bases between the germline ends. Looked up from germline, CDR1 is LNHNV and CDR2 is YYDKDF (reference sequence). This CDR3 is built from 14 residues. The CDR3 DNA is TGTGCCACCAGCAGAGATCCGGCGGGGACTGAAGCTTTCTTT. This encodes CATSRDPAGTEAFF.

This clone was recorded once. V and J are TRBV3-1 (or the pseudogene TRBV3-2) and TRBJ2-7; the match to TRBD1 covers 9 bases. This CDR3 is built from 15 residues. J gave up 3 bases and V 3 bases, and 6 bases lay outside the gene matches. Germline CDR1 and CDR2: LGHDT and YNNKEL (reference sequence). CDR3 residues: CASSHPGTGYYEQYF. For the CDR3, the DNA is TGTGCCAGCAGCCATCCGGGGACAGGGTACTACGAGCAGTACTTC.

This chain connects TRBV6-2 or TRBV6-3 to TRBJ1-2; 9 bases fit TRBD1. Germline loops: CDR1 MNHEY, CDR2 SVGEGT. The CDR3 spans 16 residues. Trimming took 2 bases from V and 4 from J; bases not matched to a gene: 8. The CDR3 region is CASSYAWGQGGYGYTF. The CDR3 region has the DNA TGTGCCAGCAGTTACGCTTGGGGACAGGGAGGCTATGGCTACACCTTC.

The chain uses TRBV6-5 and TRBJ2-1; 7 bases line up with TRBD2. The CDR3 is 14 amino acids. The V and J ends lost 0 bases and 7 bases, in that order; junction bases with no gene match: 3. Germline V gives CDR1 MNHEY, CDR2 SVGAGI. DNA for the CDR3: TGTGCCAGCAGTTACTCACTAGCGCGGAATGAGCAGTTCTTC. This encodes CASSYSLARNEQFF.

The J gene is TRBJ2-7, the V gene TRBV9; TRBD1 might be the D (5 bases). With 1 base removed from V and 5 bases from J, the gap between germline ends came to 13 bases. Germline assignment: CDR1 SGDLS and CDR2 YYNGEE. This CDR3 has 14 amino acids. The DNA of the CDR3 is TGTGCCAGCAGCGTACACGGGTTAGGGGACGAGCAGTACTTC. It codes for CASSVHGLGDEQYF.

This chain links TRBV6-5 with TRBJ1-6, with no clear D. Germline V gives CDR1 MNHEY, CDR2 SVGAGI. The CDR3 sequence is 14 residues long. With 5 bases removed from V and 7 bases from J, the gap between germline ends came to 12 bases. The CDR3 bases are TGTGCCAGCAGTCCCCGCGGGTGGAATTCACCCCTCCACTTT. Its translation is CASSPRGWNSPLHF.

V gene TRBV7-8 combines with J gene TRBJ1-1; no firm D call. V dropped 4 bases and J dropped 1 base, with 10 bases sitting between them. The germline gives CDR1 SGHVS, CDR2 FQNEAQ. CDR3 length: 14 amino acids. CDR3 bases: TGTGCCAGCAGCTCCCCGGGTTGGAACACTGAAGCTTTCTTT. It specifies CASSSPGWNTEAFF.

The J gene is TRBJ2-3, the V gene TRBV2, with TRBD2 matching over 7 bases. The V gene's germline CDR1 is SNHLY and CDR2 FYNNEI. The CDR3 runs 17 residues. With 2 bases clipped from V and 1 base from J, the junction kept 9 bases outside the gene matches. The CDR3 DNA reads as TGTGCCAGCAGTGAACCTGTGTCGAGCGGGGGCACAGATACGCAGTATTTT. Translation: CASSEPVSSGGTDTQYF.

This clone appeared a few times. Other nucleotide sequences from this sample produce the same CDR3. The chain joins TRBV4-3 to TRBJ1-5; D is unresolved. V gave up 0 bases and J gave up 0 bases, with 3 bases separating them. From germline, CDR1 is LGHNA and CDR2 YSLEER. CDR3 length equals 14 residues. The CDR3 nucleotides are TGCGCCAGCAGCCAAGACAATAGCAATCAGCCCCAGCATTTT. As protein: CASSQDNSNQPQHF.

The rearrangement joins TRBV19 to TRBJ1-4; D might be TRBD1 (6 bases). The V end lost 4 bases, the J end lost 6 bases, and 9 bases lay between the germline ends. Germline values: CDR1 LNHDA, CDR2 SQIVND (reference sequence). CDR3 size: 13 residues. CDR3 sequence (DNA): TGTGCCAGTAGTAACAGGGTTGATGAAAAACTGTTTTTT. This sequence encodes CASSNRVDEKLFF. Full variable domain (outside the CDR3, taken from reference TRBV19 and TRBJ1-4): DGGITQSPKYLFRKEGQNVTLSCEQNLNHDAMYWYRQDPGQGLRLIYYSQIVNDFQKGDIAEGYSVSREKKESFPLTVTSAQKNPTAFYLCASSNRVDEKLFFGSGTQLSVL.

The chain carries TRBV6-5 and TRBJ2-1; 8 bases map to TRBD1. CDR1 and CDR2 from the germline V gene are MNHEY and SVGAGI. This CDR3 spans 13 amino acids. J was trimmed by 5 bases and V by 7 bases; bases with no gene match: 4. The CDR3 sequence is CASTQDRDNEQFF. In DNA, the CDR3 is TGTGCCAGCACCCAGGACAGGGACAATGAGCAGTTCTTC.

This chain connects TRBV14 to TRBJ1-4; D is perhaps TRBD1 (5 bases). The ends were cut back, 4 bases at V and 6 bases at J, with 15 bases in the middle. The germline V gene encodes CDR1 SGHDN and CDR2 FVKESK. CDR3 length: 15 residues. The CDR3 nucleotides read TGTGCCAGCAGCCTAGTCACGGGGGAGTATGAAAAACTGTTTTTT. As protein: CASSLVTGEYEKLFF.

The V call is TRBV11-1, the J call TRBJ2-1; tentative D call: TRBD2 (7 bases). The CDR3 is 14 residues long. Germline-derived CDR1 and CDR2 are SGHAT and FQDESV (reference sequence). V dropped 2 bases and J dropped 6 bases, with 11 bases sitting between them. The CDR3 is CASSLYRGANEQFF. CDR3 DNA: TGTGCCAGCAGCTTATACCGGGGGGCCAATGAGCAGTTCTTC.

The gene calls are TRBV5-5 and TRBJ2-1; D unresolved. There are 10 residues in the CDR3. Trimming left V 3 bases short and J 7 bases short, with 2 bases between. Germline-derived CDR1 and CDR2 are SGHKS and YYEKEE (reference sequence). CDR3: CASSSNEQFF. As DNA, the CDR3 is TGTGCCAGCAGCTCGAATGAGCAGTTCTTC. The whole variable domain, remainder taken from reference TRBV5-5 and TRBJ2-1, is DAGVTQSPTHLIKTRGQQVTLRCSPISGHKSVSWYQQVLGQGPQFIFQYYEKEERGRGNFPDRFSARQFPNYSSELNVNALLLGDSALYLCASSSNEQFFGPGTRLTVL.

This clone was observed once. The chain employs TRBV4-3 and TRBJ1-1; 10 nucleotides agree with TRBD1. From germline, CDR1 is LGHNA and CDR2 YSLEER. The CDR3 spans 16 residues. Losses at the gene ends were 0 bases for V and 2 bases for J; bases not matched to a gene: 3. The CDR3 nucleotides are TGCGCCAGCAGCCAAGAGGGGACAGGGGATAACACTGAAGCTTTCTTT. Protein product: CASSQEGTGDNTEAFF.

Only a few counts were recorded for this clone. V is TRBV18 and J is TRBJ1-3, with TRBD1 identical over 7 bases. V lost 3 bases, J lost 2 bases, and 7 bases stayed unmatched. Germline V gene sequence: CDR1 KGHSH, CDR2 LQKENI. The CDR3 covers 16 residues. The CDR3 bases are TGTGCCAGCTCACCTTCACAGGGGCTAGCTGGAAACACCATATATTTT. Its translation: CASSPSQGLAGNTIYF.

The chain is built from TRBV19 and TRBJ2-7, with D possibly being TRBD1 (6 bases). The CDR3 consists of 13 residues. Germline V gene lookup returns CDR1 LNHDA and CDR2 SQIVND (reference sequence). Trimming cost V 6 bases and J 2 bases, with 11 bases left between them. CDR3 protein: CASRPNRAYEQYF. CDR3 sequence (DNA): TGTGCCAGTAGACCCAACAGGGCCTACGAGCAGTACTTC.

The J gene is TRBJ2-7, the V gene TRBV6-5, with 9 bases matching TRBD1. V dropped 10 bases and J dropped 3; count of bases not matched to a gene: 10. CDR1 and CDR2 from the germline V gene are MNHEY and SVGAGI. The length of the CDR3 is 14 residues. The CDR3 DNA reads as TGTGCCACCGCGAAAGACAGGGGGAACTACGAGCAGTACTTC. Residues: CATAKDRGNYEQYF.

This rearrangement joins TRBV7-2 to TRBJ1-5; TRBD1 aligns across 7 bases. The V segment lost 3 bases and the J segment 0 bases; nucleotides outside the gene matches: 8. Germline V CDR1 and CDR2: SGHTA, FQGNSA. The CDR3 runs 17 residues. The CDR3 DNA is TGTGCCAGCAGCTTGGGGGACAGTTCCTTTAGCAATCAGCCCCAGCATTTT. Its translation: CASSLGDSSFSNQPQHF.